The next 32 T cell receptor beta chains were all read from a single sample in a study of blood T cell repertoires in COVID-19. Using immunoSEQ multiplex PCR, the repertoire was profiled, and TCRdb retains in-frame clones only, with some absent. The sample carries approximately 160,000 clones, around 84% recorded once. Sequences were obtained from peripheral blood. These receptors originate from a man in his fifties or sixties with active or convalescent COVID-19.

DNA for the CDR3: TGCGCCAGCAGCCAAGGACAGATGAGCTCCTATAATTCACCCCTCCACTTT. Translating it yields CASSQGQMSSYNSPLHF. This sequence joins TRBV4-3 and TRBJ1-6, with a weak D call TRBD1 (5 bases). The CDR3 contains 17 residues. The germline V gene has CDR1 LGHNA and CDR2 YSLEER. The V end lost 1 base, the J end lost 0 bases, and 10 bases lay between the germline ends.

CDR3: CASSVRQGSNYGYTF. As DNA, the CDR3 is TGTGCCAGCAGCGTCCGTCAGGGGTCTAACTATGGCTACACCTTC. The chain carries TRBV9 and TRBJ1-2, with D tentatively TRBD1 (6 bases). Germline V gene data show CDR1 as SGDLS and CDR2 as YYNGEE. Deletions cut 2 bases from V and 0 bases from J, with 11 bases between. This CDR3 spans 15 amino acids.

V gene TRBV14 combines with J gene TRBJ2-5, with 10 bases aligning to TRBD2. The ends lost 7 bases at V and 0 bases at J; junction bases unmatched: 5. This CDR3 contains 15 residues. Per the germline V gene, CDR1 is SGHDN and CDR2 is FVKESK. This CDR3 is CASNRLAGNQETQYF. CDR3 nucleotides: TGTGCCAGCAACCGACTAGCGGGTAACCAAGAGACCCAGTACTTC. Using reference TRBV14 and TRBJ2-5 for the parts outside the CDR3, the full variable domain is EAGVTQFPSHSVIEKGQTVTLRCDPISGHDNLYWYRRVMGKEIKFLLHFVKESKQDESGMPNNRFLAERTGGTYSTLKVQPAELEDSGVYFCASNRLAGNQETQYFGPGTRLLVL.

V usage is TRBV24-1 and J usage is TRBJ2-2; 11 nucleotides line up with TRBD2. With V trimmed by 3 bases and J by 4 bases, 9 bases remained unmatched. From germline, CDR1 is KGHDR and CDR2 SFDVKD. The CDR3 runs 18 residues. CDR3: CATSDKSGSGRATGELFF. CDR3 sequence (DNA): TGTGCCACCAGTGATAAAAGCGGTAGCGGGAGGGCCACCGGGGAGCTGTTTTTT.

This rearrangement joins TRBV6-5 to TRBJ1-4; D possibly corresponds to TRBD1 (5 bases). Germline V gene lookup returns CDR1 MNHEY and CDR2 SVGAGI. The V gene lost 11 bases and the J gene lost 8 bases, with 21 bases spanning the gap. CDR3 length: 14 amino acids. CDR3 in amino acids: CASRDGGLREKLFF. The CDR3 nucleotides are TGTGCCTCTCGAGACGGGGGACTGCGGGAAAAACTGTTTTTT.

The rearrangement links TRBV10-3 to TRBJ1-2; 12 bases are shared with TRBD1. Losses at the gene ends were 11 bases for V and 3 bases for J; bases not matched to a gene: 7. The CDR3 has 14 residues. The V gene's germline CDR1 is ENHRY and CDR2 SYGVKD. Written as DNA, the CDR3 is TGTGCCGCCTCCGGGACAGGGGGCCACTATGGCTACACCTTC. Translating gives CAASGTGGHYGYTF.

The chain employs TRBV6-1 and TRBJ1-1, with D possibly TRBD1 on 5 matching bases. V was pared by 2 bases and J by 5 bases, with 12 bases between. This CDR3 contains 14 residues. Germline CDR1 reads MNHNS; CDR2 reads SASEGT. In DNA form, the CDR3 reads TGTGCCAGCAGTGAAAGTGGGGGGTATACTGAAGCTTTCTTT. Its protein product is CASSESGGYTEAFF.

V and J are TRBV20-1 and TRBJ2-1, with 7 bases that match TRBD2. Losses at the gene ends were 3 bases for V and 8 bases for J; bases not matched to a gene: 16. The CDR3 has 16 residues. Germline CDR1 DFQATT, CDR2 SNEGSKA (reference sequence). In DNA form, the CDR3 reads TGCAGTGCTAGTAAGAGGAGGACTAGTTGGGGGGATGAGCAGTTCTTC. Translating it yields CSASKRRTSWGDEQFF.

The chain couples TRBV14 to TRBJ2-1; 12 nucleotides match TRBD2. J gave up 4 bases and V 0 bases, and 10 bases lay outside the gene matches. The V gene's germline CDR1 is SGHDN and CDR2 FVKESK. This CDR3 comprises 19 residues. CDR3 loop: CASSQDRLAGGPSYNEQFF. In DNA, the CDR3 is TGTGCCAGCAGCCAAGATCGGCTAGCGGGAGGGCCCTCGTACAATGAGCAGTTCTTC.

The rearrangement joins TRBV7-2 to TRBJ1-1, with D possibly being TRBD1 (5 bases). The CDR3 sequence is 15 residues long. Trimming shortened V by 3 bases and J by 3 bases, and 14 bases separated the two germline ends. The V gene's germline CDR1 is SGHTA and CDR2 FQGNSA. CDR3 nucleotides: TGTGCCAGCAGCTTCATGGGGGGAGAGGACACTGAAGCTTTCTTT. It codes for CASSFMGGEDTEAFF. Full variable domain (rest looked up from reference TRBV7-2 and TRBJ1-1): GAGVSQSPSNKVTEKGKDVELRCDPISGHTALYWYRQSLGQGLEFLIYFQGNSAPDKSGLPSDRFSAERTGGSVSTLTIQRTQQEDSAVYLCASSFMGGEDTEAFFGQGTRLTVV.

The CDR3 DNA follows: TGTGCCAGCAGCTTCCGACAGGGCCAAGAGACCCAGTACTTC. It is translated as CASSFRQGQETQYF. The rearrangement uses TRBV9 and TRBJ2-5; 7 bases map to TRBD1. In germline, CDR1 is SGDLS, CDR2 YYNGEE. The CDR3 has 14 residues. V trimming: 4 bases; J trimming: 1 base; junction bases outside the gene matches: 4.

V and J are TRBV19 and TRBJ2-7, with TRBD2 as a possible D gene (5 bases). Trimming cost V 3 bases and J 1 base, with 10 bases left between them. This CDR3 contains 14 residues. CDR1 LNHDA and CDR2 SQIVND come from the germline V gene (reference sequence). In nucleotides, the CDR3 is TGTGCCAGTAGTATGAGGGCCGGATCCTACGAGCAGTACTTC. Amino acids: CASSMRAGSYEQYF.

This chain links TRBV19 with TRBJ1-1; TRBD1 might be the D (6 bases). V was shortened by 5 bases and J by 1 base, with 17 bases between the two germline ends. Germline CDR1 LNHDA, CDR2 SQIVND (reference sequence). CDR3 length equals 16 residues. CDR3 region: CASSLTPGHANTEAFF. CDR3 in DNA: TGTGCCAGTAGTTTAACCCCGGGACATGCGAACACTGAAGCTTTCTTT.

This chain uses TRBV6-5 with TRBJ2-1; 9 bases line up with TRBD1. V lost 8 bases, J lost 2 bases, and 4 bases stayed unmatched. CDR3 size: 14 residues. Germline lookup yields CDR1 MNHEY and CDR2 SVGAGI. CDR3 amino acids: CASRDRAAYNEQFF. CDR3 nucleotide sequence: TGTGCCAGCCGGGACAGGGCTGCCTACAATGAGCAGTTCTTC.

The rearrangement links TRBV7-3 to TRBJ2-2, with a weak D call TRBD2 (6 bases). The CDR3 covers 17 residues. Germline values: CDR1 SGHTA, CDR2 FQGTGA. V was trimmed by 1 base and J by 0 bases, leaving 12 bases between them. The CDR3 DNA reads as TGTGCCAGCAGCTTAAAGGCGGGGTTCGCGAACACCGGGGAGCTGTTTTTT. Protein: CASSLKAGFANTGELFF.

This chain connects TRBV6-5 to TRBJ1-5; D not certain. Between the trimmed V and J ends, which lost 2 bases and 3 bases, there was a span of 5 bases. This CDR3 region has 13 residues. Germline assignment: CDR1 MNHEY and CDR2 SVGAGI. CDR3 in DNA: TGTGCCAGCAGTTACGGCAACAATCAGCCCCAGCATTTT. Protein product: CASSYGNNQPQHF.

The rearrangement uses TRBV5-4 and TRBJ2-2; TRBD2 aligns across 12 bases. The germline V gene has CDR1 SGHNT and CDR2 YYREEE (reference sequence). V lost 0 bases, J lost 0 bases, and 0 bases stayed unmatched. The CDR3 is made up of 17 amino acids. The CDR3 bases are TGTGCCAGCAGCTTGGGACTAGCGGGGGCGAACACCGGGGAGCTGTTTTTT. This encodes CASSLGLAGANTGELFF. Full variable domain (rest looked up from reference TRBV5-4 and TRBJ2-2): ETGVTQSPTHLIKTRGQQVTLRCSSQSGHNTVSWYQQALGQGPQFIFQYYREEENGRGNFPPRFSGLQFPNYSSELNVNALELDDSALYLCASSLGLAGANTGELFFGEGSRLTVL.

The rearrangement uses TRBV5-1 and TRBJ1-2; D is unclear. Per germline, CDR1 SGHRS and CDR2 YFSETQ. The CDR3 consists of 16 residues. V lost 5 bases to trimming and J lost 3 bases, with 20 bases between them. CDR3 coding DNA: TGCGCCAGCAGATCGACCCCCCAGGTCCAGCACTATGGCTACACCTTC. Its protein product is CASRSTPQVQHYGYTF.

The chain combines TRBV9 with TRBJ2-2, with 7 positions matching TRBD2. Per germline, CDR1 SGDLS and CDR2 YYNGEE. The CDR3 has 15 residues. Trimming removed 0 bases from V and 1 base from J; junction bases left unmatched: 0. CDR3 amino acids: CASSVAGGNTGELFF. The CDR3 nucleotides are TGTGCCAGCAGCGTAGCGGGGGGGAACACCGGGGAGCTGTTTTTT.

CDR3: CASSGDREYDEKLFF. The CDR3 DNA reads TGTGCCAGTAGTGGGGACAGGGAGTACGATGAAAAACTGTTTTTT. The V and J genes are TRBV19 and TRBJ1-4; 9 bases are shared with TRBD1. The trim removed 5 bases at V and 6 bases at J, leaving 7 bases unmatched. This CDR3 contains 15 residues. The germline V gene has CDR1 LNHDA and CDR2 SQIVND (reference sequence).

V is TRBV7-9 and J is TRBJ1-1; D is ambiguous. The germline gives CDR1 SEHNR, CDR2 FQNEAQ (reference sequence). The CDR3 has 14 residues. Trimming removed 0 bases from V and 5 bases from J, with 10 bases in between. Here the CDR3 reads CASSLAWPPTEAFF. CDR3 nucleotide sequence: TGTGCCAGCAGCTTAGCGTGGCCACCTACTGAAGCTTTCTTT.

This clone was observed a single time. This rearrangement joins TRBV5-6 to TRBJ2-5, with D tentatively TRBD1 (5 bases). The CDR3 is made up of 14 amino acids. Trimming left V 4 bases short and J 5 bases short, with 15 bases between. Germline V gene sequence: CDR1 SGHDT, CDR2 YYEEEE. The CDR3 DNA is TGTGCCAGCAGCGGCGTGTCAGGGTTGGAGACCCAGTACTTC. This sequence encodes CASSGVSGLETQYF.

This chain joins TRBV30 and TRBJ1-3, with D possibly TRBD1 on 5 matching bases. V was trimmed by 2 bases and J by 1 base, leaving 9 bases between them. Germline CDR1 reads GTSNPN; CDR2 reads SVGIG (reference sequence). CDR3 length: 14 residues. The CDR3 protein is CAWSQGGSGNTIYF. CDR3 sequence (DNA): TGTGCCTGGAGTCAGGGTGGGTCTGGAAACACCATATATTTT.

The chain has TRBV5-4 and TRBJ2-3, with 14 bases lining up with TRBD2. The CDR3 has 17 residues. CDR1 SGHNT and CDR2 YYREEE come from the germline V gene (reference sequence). Trimming removed 4 bases from V and 3 bases from J; junction bases left unmatched: 7. CDR3: CASSPGTSGSRTDTQYF. In DNA form, the CDR3 reads TGTGCCAGCAGCCCCGGGACTAGCGGGAGCAGGACAGATACGCAGTATTTT.

This clone was detected a few times. V and J are TRBV9 and TRBJ2-2; 8 bases line up with TRBD2. V gave up 0 bases and J gave up 5 bases; unmatched junction bases: 3. Germline V CDR1 and CDR2: SGDLS, YYNGEE. This CDR3 is built from 15 residues. This CDR3 is CASSVAGGPTGELFF. CDR3 in DNA: TGTGCCAGCAGCGTAGCGGGGGGGCCTACCGGGGAGCTGTTTTTT.

The CDR3 nucleotides read TGTGCCAGCAGTTTGAGGGACTATAATTCACCCCTCCACTTT. It encodes CASSLRDYNSPLHF. The chain couples TRBV28 to TRBJ1-6; no clear D gene. This CDR3 comprises 14 residues. The V and J ends lost 3 bases and 3 bases respectively, with 6 bases between them. CDR1 and CDR2 (germline): MDHEN, SYDVKM.

This chain's CDR3 is CATDSGGDTQYF. The CDR3 coding sequence is TGTGCCACCGACTCCGGCGGAGATACGCAGTATTTT. This chain links TRBV19 with TRBJ2-3; no reliable D call. The CDR3 covers 12 residues. Germline lookup yields CDR1 LNHDA and CDR2 SQIVND (reference sequence). V gave up 10 bases and J gave up 5 bases, with 13 bases separating them.

This chain uses TRBV4-3 with TRBJ2-1, with 8 bases that match TRBD2. V dropped 0 bases and J dropped 4; count of bases not matched to a gene: 8. Per the germline V gene, CDR1 is LGHNA and CDR2 is YSLEER. There are 17 residues in the CDR3. This chain's CDR3 is CASSQDSAASGYNEQFF. CDR3 DNA sequence: TGCGCCAGCAGCCAAGATAGCGCCGCTAGCGGGTACAATGAGCAGTTCTTC.

The chain couples TRBV28 to TRBJ1-6, with 8 bases aligning to TRBD1. The CDR3 has 14 residues. V lost 6 bases to trimming and J lost 4 bases; unmatched junction nucleotides: 2. The germline V gene has CDR1 MDHEN and CDR2 SYDVKM. The CDR3 loop reads CASSRDRYNSPLHF. Written as DNA, the CDR3 is TGTGCCAGCAGCCGGGACAGGTATAATTCACCCCTCCACTTT.

V and J are TRBV11-2 and TRBJ2-2, with 9 nucleotides matching TRBD2. Germline CDR1 and CDR2: SGHAT and FQNNGV. J gave up 6 bases and V 2 bases, and 4 bases lay outside the gene matches. The CDR3 totals 15 residues. Here the CDR3 reads CASSLILAGPGELFF. For the CDR3, the DNA is TGTGCCAGCAGCTTAATCCTAGCGGGACCCGGGGAGCTGTTTTTT.

This chain joins TRBV4-2 and TRBJ2-3, with 15 bases lining up with TRBD2. The CDR3 runs to 16 residues. The J segment lost 4 bases and the V segment lost 1 base, leaving 0 bases of the junction unmatched. Germline loops: CDR1 LGHNA, CDR2 YNFKEQ. The CDR3 bases are TGTGCCAGCAGCCAAGGGACTAGCGGGGGGGCAGATACGCAGTATTTT. Amino acid sequence: CASSQGTSGGADTQYF.

In its sample, this clone was seen once. V usage is TRBV5-8 and J usage is TRBJ2-5, with a tentative D call TRBD1 (6 bases). The V and J ends lost 0 bases and 2 bases respectively, with 11 bases between them. CDR1 is SGHTS and CDR2 is YDEGEE in the germline V gene. This CDR3 has 15 amino acids. DNA for the CDR3: TGTGCCAGCAGCTTGGGACAGGTGGGACAAGAGACCCAGTACTTC. Protein product: CASSLGQVGQETQYF.